This T cell receptor (beta chain) came from a study of T cells in narcolepsy. Overall study findings and caveats: Autoreactive clone sequences were missing from some blood memory CD4+ repertoires. Healthy controls reportedly lacked the autoreactive clonotypes serially found in patients' blood. HCRT-specific and TRIB2-specific autoreactive clonotypes appeared among same-patient CSF and blood CD4+ clonotypes.

There are 15 residues in the CDR3. Trimming took off 5 bases at V and 5 bases at J, with 17 bases between the two ends. Per germline, CDR1 SNHLY and CDR2 FYNNEI. Assay: immunoSEQ multiplex PCR; the TCRdb copy retains only in-frame clones and omits some. The table has fewer than 30,000 clones, around 85% seen once; the top ten hold 10%. This clone was detected once. Its antigen is as yet unknown. The sequence was obtained from a human donor in good health. The rearrangement links TRBV2 to TRBJ2-3, with no clear D. Sequencing was done on a sample of memory (CD45RA-) CD4+ T cells from blood. CDR3 sequence reads: CASSLSFLSGDTQYF. DNA for the CDR3: TGTGCCAGCAGTCTTTCTTTCCTATCGGGAGATACGCAGTATTTT.